This T cell receptor (beta chain) was captured by sequencing in a study of cytotoxic CD8 clonotypes in ibrutinib-treated CLL. Across the whole study: The sample average was 255,043 productive templates and 85,000 to 100,000 productive rearrangements.

With sequencing, the targeted depth ranged from 1 in 200,000 to 1 in 1 million T cells. Profiled with immunoSEQ multiplex PCR; TCRdb holds only in-frame clones, not every one. This sample has around 97,000 clones, with almost 80% found just once. From germline, CDR1 is MNHEY and CDR2 SMNVEV (reference sequence). Losses at the gene ends were 5 bases for V and 4 bases for J; bases not matched to a gene: 6. The CDR3 covers 14 residues. Concerning this clone: Its antigen remains unknown.

Notes on the study in general: Having risen at ibrutinib response, clonality had fallen back toward baseline by progression. Clonotypes that were public were uncommon, and they contracted or stayed stable on treatment.

The sequence was collected from a human donor with chronic lymphocytic leukemia. The sample was PBMCs, taken after 12 months of ibrutinib treatment. The chain joins TRBV27 to TRBJ1-2, with 8 bases identical to TRBD1. CDR3 loop: CASSPGQGAYGYTF. The CDR3 DNA sequence: TGTGCCAGCAGTCCAGGACAGGGTGCCTATGGCTACACCTTC.